Listed below are T cell receptor beta chains from one sample, sequenced in a study of T cell responses to AZD1222 COVID-19 vaccine. TCRdb's table, derived via immunoSEQ multiplex PCR, lists solely in-frame clones and lacks some. Among over 120,000 clones listed, nearly 90% were seen once. The sample here was peripheral blood, taken 28 days after the second dose of the MenACWY control vaccine. Receptors originate from an adult who received the MenACWY meningococcal vaccine as a control. Each CDR3 is given with its conserved first and last residue. A D gene is named only where the DNA matches it firmly. The size entry is marked missing in some rows and otherwise reads once, few, many or a size class.

CDR3 protein: CASILGPGSRTEAFF; CDR3 DNA: TGTGCCAGCATTCTCGGCCCCGGTTCGCGAACTGAAGCTTTCTTT; J gene: TRBJ1-1; V gene: TRBV6-5; D gene: NA; clone size: NA
CDR3 protein: CASSRPWWGPGLGKTQYF; CDR3 DNA: TGTGCCAGCAGCCGCCCCTGGTGGGGGCCGGGCCTGGGAAAGACCCAGTACTTC; J gene: TRBJ2-5; V gene: TRBV3-1/TRBV3-2; D gene: NA; clone size: NA
CDR3 protein: CASSYDAWGGDTEAFF; CDR3 DNA: TGTGCCAGCAGTTACGATGCCTGGGGAGGGGACACTGAAGCTTTCTTT; J gene: TRBJ1-1; V gene: TRBV6-5; D gene: NA; clone size: once
CDR3 protein: CASSQRAGAVEQFF; CDR3 DNA: TGTGCCAGCAGCCAAAGAGCGGGAGCTGTTGAGCAGTTCTTC; J gene: TRBJ2-1; V gene: TRBV3-1/TRBV3-2; D gene: TRBD2; clone size: NA
CDR3 protein: CASSLFRGAPGYTF; CDR3 DNA: TGTGCCAGCAGTTTATTCCGGGGGGCGCCGGGCTACACCTTC; J gene: TRBJ1-2; V gene: TRBV27; D gene: NA; clone size: NA
CDR3 protein: CATSDPFLAGTRYNEQFF; CDR3 DNA: TGTGCCACCAGTGACCCATTCCTAGCGGGGACACGCTACAATGAGCAGTTCTTC; J gene: TRBJ2-1; V gene: TRBV24-1; D gene: TRBD2; clone size: NA
CDR3 protein: CASTTSSYNEQFF; CDR3 DNA: TGCGCCAGTACAACGAGCTCCTACAATGAGCAGTTCTTC; J gene: TRBJ2-1; V gene: TRBV5-1; D gene: NA; clone size: NA
CDR3 protein: CASTLGGSNQPQHF; CDR3 DNA: TGTGCCAGCACTCTGGGGGGTAGCAATCAGCCCCAGCATTTT; J gene: TRBJ1-5; V gene: TRBV5-4; D gene: NA; clone size: NA
CDR3 protein: CASSLDSYSYEQYF; CDR3 DNA: TGTGCCAGCAGCTTAGACAGTTACTCCTACGAGCAGTACTTC; J gene: TRBJ2-7; V gene: TRBV11-3; D gene: NA; clone size: NA
CDR3 protein: CASSPGTSGSSVSYNEQFF; CDR3 DNA: TGCGCCAGCAGCCCCGGGACTAGCGGGAGTTCAGTATCCTACAATGAGCAGTTCTTC; J gene: TRBJ2-1; V gene: TRBV5-1; D gene: TRBD2; clone size: NA
CDR3 protein: CASSLFGTSGRDTQYF; CDR3 DNA: TGTGCCAGCAGTTTATTTGGGACTAGCGGGAGGGATACGCAGTATTTT; J gene: TRBJ2-3; V gene: TRBV28; D gene: TRBD2; clone size: NA
CDR3 protein: CASSLGQYNQPQHF; CDR3 DNA: TGTGCCAGCAGCCTGGGACAGTACAATCAGCCCCAGCATTTT; J gene: TRBJ1-5; V gene: TRBV27; D gene: TRBD1; clone size: NA
CDR3 protein: CASNGAGMYEQYF; CDR3 DNA: TGTGCCAGCAATGGGGCGGGGATGTACGAGCAGTACTTC; J gene: TRBJ2-7; V gene: TRBV28; D gene: NA; clone size: NA
CDR3 protein: CASSPTSGGDHGDEQFF; CDR3 DNA: TGTGCCAGCAGCCCTACTAGCGGGGGGGATCATGGCGATGAGCAGTTCTTC; J gene: TRBJ2-1; V gene: TRBV9; D gene: TRBD2; clone size: NA
CDR3 protein: CASSSRDGSSGNTIYF; CDR3 DNA: TGTGCCAGCAGTTCAAGGGACGGTAGCTCTGGAAACACCATATATTTT; J gene: TRBJ1-3; V gene: TRBV28; D gene: NA; clone size: NA
CDR3 protein: CASSDSRSERRWVHEQFF; CDR3 DNA: TGTGCCAGCAGTGACTCTAGGAGCGAGCGGAGGTGGGTGCATGAGCAGTTCTTC; J gene: TRBJ2-1; V gene: TRBV6-4; D gene: NA; clone size: once
CDR3 protein: CASSYRGPDTQYF; CDR3 DNA: TGTGCCAGCAGTTATCGGGGACCAGATACGCAGTATTTT; J gene: TRBJ2-3; V gene: TRBV5-4; D gene: NA; clone size: NA
CDR3 protein: CASSPPVGEQYF; CDR3 DNA: TGTGCCAGCAGCCCACCGGTGGGCGAGCAGTACTTC; J gene: TRBJ2-7; V gene: TRBV13; D gene: NA; clone size: NA
CDR3 protein: CASSRTSAARTDTQYF; CDR3 DNA: TGTGCCAGCAGCCGGACTAGCGCCGCTCGCACAGATACGCAGTATTTT; J gene: TRBJ2-3; V gene: TRBV11-3; D gene: TRBD2; clone size: NA
CDR3 protein: CASQGGTQRNYGYTF; CDR3 DNA: TGTGCCAGTCAAGGGGGGACTCAGAGGAACTATGGCTACACCTTC; J gene: TRBJ1-2; V gene: TRBV19; D gene: NA; clone size: NA
CDR3 protein: CASSQEDARSSGANVLTF; CDR3 DNA: TGCGCCAGCAGCCAAGAGGATGCGCGGAGCTCTGGGGCCAACGTCCTGACTTTC; J gene: TRBJ2-6; V gene: TRBV4-3; D gene: NA; clone size: once
CDR3 protein: CAWSPRSEAFF; CDR3 DNA: TGTGCCTGGAGCCCACGCTCTGAAGCTTTCTTT; J gene: TRBJ1-1; V gene: TRBV30; D gene: NA; clone size: NA
CDR3 protein: CSVGMTANYGYTF; CDR3 DNA: TGCAGCGTTGGCATGACAGCAAACTATGGCTACACCTTC; J gene: TRBJ1-2; V gene: TRBV29-1; D gene: NA; clone size: NA
CDR3 protein: CASSDHGLNYGYTF; CDR3 DNA: TGTGCCAGCAGTGATCACGGCCTTAACTATGGCTACACCTTC; J gene: TRBJ1-2; V gene: TRBV25-1; D gene: NA; clone size: NA
CDR3 protein: CASSYNSGGIYGYTF; CDR3 DNA: TGTGCCAGCAGCTACAACAGCGGGGGAATCTATGGCTACACCTTC; J gene: TRBJ1-2; V gene: TRBV5-4; D gene: NA; clone size: NA
CDR3 protein: CASSPGGFYTF; CDR3 DNA: TGTGCCAGTAGTCCAGGAGGCTTCTACACCTTC; J gene: TRBJ1-2; V gene: TRBV19; D gene: NA; clone size: NA
CDR3 protein: CASSPRQFTDTQYF; CDR3 DNA: TGTGCCAGCAGCCCCAGACAGTTCACAGATACGCAGTATTTT; J gene: TRBJ2-3; V gene: TRBV7-9; D gene: NA; clone size: few
CDR3 protein: CASSSVPGQGLYGYTF; CDR3 DNA: TGTGCCAGCAGCTCAGTCCCGGGACAGGGCTTGTATGGCTACACCTTC; J gene: TRBJ1-2; V gene: TRBV7-2; D gene: TRBD1; clone size: NA
CDR3 protein: CASSYSPQGGNYGYTF; CDR3 DNA: TGTGCCAGCAGTTACTCCCCCCAGGGGGGTAACTATGGCTACACCTTC; J gene: TRBJ1-2; V gene: TRBV2; D gene: TRBD1; clone size: once
CDR3 protein: CASNLDRGNTGELFF; CDR3 DNA: TGTGCCAGCAATTTAGACAGGGGGAACACCGGGGAGCTGTTTTTT; J gene: TRBJ2-2; V gene: TRBV6-5; D gene: TRBD1; clone size: once
CDR3 protein: CASSAGQVGTEAFF; CDR3 DNA: TGCGCCAGCAGCGCCGGACAGGTAGGCACTGAAGCTTTCTTT; J gene: TRBJ1-1; V gene: TRBV5-1; D gene: TRBD1; clone size: NA
CDR3 protein: CASSLGSKTQQYF; CDR3 DNA: TGTGCCAGCAGCTTAGGGTCCAAGACGCAACAGTACTTC; J gene: TRBJ2-7; V gene: TRBV11-3; D gene: NA; clone size: NA
CDR3 protein: CASSLGRVTEAFF; CDR3 DNA: TGCGCCAGCAGCTTGGGCAGGGTTACTGAAGCTTTCTTT; J gene: TRBJ1-1; V gene: TRBV5-1; D gene: NA; clone size: NA
CDR3 protein: CASSQAQGNRDGYTF; CDR3 DNA: TGCGCCAGCAGCCAAGCACAGGGAAATCGTGATGGCTACACCTTC; J gene: TRBJ1-2; V gene: TRBV4-1; D gene: NA; clone size: NA
CDR3 protein: CASSTGAVNYGYTF; CDR3 DNA: TGTGCCAGCAGTACCGGGGCTGTTAACTATGGCTACACCTTC; J gene: TRBJ1-2; V gene: TRBV6-5; D gene: NA; clone size: once
CDR3 protein: CASSDGHGTQPQHF; CDR3 DNA: TGTGCCAGCAGCGATGGACACGGGACGCAGCCCCAGCATTTT; J gene: TRBJ1-5; V gene: TRBV2; D gene: NA; clone size: NA
CDR3 protein: CASRREGNEQFF; CDR3 DNA: TGCGCCAGCAGACGGGAAGGCAATGAGCAGTTCTTC; J gene: TRBJ2-1; V gene: TRBV5-1; D gene: NA; clone size: NA
CDR3 protein: CASTATGVLNSPLHF; CDR3 DNA: TGTGCCAGCACGGCAACAGGAGTTTTAAATTCACCCCTCCACTTT; J gene: TRBJ1-6; V gene: TRBV25-1; D gene: NA; clone size: NA
CDR3 protein: CASSPQGVGTEAFF; CDR3 DNA: TGTGCCAGCTCTCCACAGGGGGTCGGCACTGAAGCTTTCTTT; J gene: TRBJ1-1; V gene: TRBV18; D gene: TRBD1; clone size: NA
CDR3 protein: CACGTRNTGELFF; CDR3 DNA: TGTGCCTGCGGGACTAGGAACACCGGGGAGCTGTTTTTT; J gene: TRBJ2-2; V gene: TRBV30; D gene: TRBD2; clone size: NA
CDR3 protein: CATRRQGGDQPQHF; CDR3 DNA: TGTGCCACCAGACGACAGGGGGGCGACCAGCCCCAGCATTTT; J gene: TRBJ1-5; V gene: TRBV19; D gene: TRBD1; clone size: NA
CDR3 protein: CASSEVPGETQYF; CDR3 DNA: TGTGCCAGCAGCGAAGTACCAGGGGAGACCCAGTACTTC; J gene: TRBJ2-5; V gene: TRBV7-2; D gene: NA; clone size: NA
CDR3 protein: CASRPDLRVGYTF; CDR3 DNA: TGTGCCAGCAGACCGGACCTACGGGTTGGCTACACCTTC; J gene: TRBJ1-2; V gene: TRBV27; D gene: NA; clone size: once
CDR3 protein: CASSLTQSNQPQHF; CDR3 DNA: TGTGCCAGCTCCCTTACTCAGAGCAATCAGCCCCAGCATTTT; J gene: TRBJ1-5; V gene: TRBV18; D gene: NA; clone size: once
CDR3 protein: CASSADSQGFYGYTF; CDR3 DNA: TGTGCCAGCAGCGCAGACTCACAGGGGTTCTATGGCTACACCTTC; J gene: TRBJ1-2; V gene: TRBV9; D gene: TRBD1; clone size: NA
CDR3 protein: CAISDQGRVYEQYF; CDR3 DNA: TGTGCCATCAGCGATCAGGGGAGGGTCTACGAGCAGTACTTC; J gene: TRBJ2-7; V gene: TRBV10-3; D gene: NA; clone size: NA
CDR3 protein: CAISPGTGKATGELFF; CDR3 DNA: TGTGCCATCAGTCCAGGGACTGGCAAAGCAACCGGGGAGCTGTTTTTT; J gene: TRBJ2-2; V gene: TRBV10-3; D gene: NA; clone size: NA
CDR3 protein: CAWSPAFTEAFF; CDR3 DNA: TGTGCCTGGAGTCCGGCCTTTACTGAAGCTTTCTTT; J gene: TRBJ1-1; V gene: TRBV30; D gene: NA; clone size: NA
CDR3 protein: CASSPYIAGEGNEQFF; CDR3 DNA: TGTGCCAGCTCACCGTATATAGCGGGAGAGGGCAATGAGCAGTTCTTC; J gene: TRBJ2-1; V gene: TRBV18; D gene: TRBD2; clone size: NA
CDR3 protein: CASSELPGNTIYF; CDR3 DNA: TGTGCCAGCAGTGAATTGCCCGGAAACACCATATATTTT; J gene: TRBJ1-3; V gene: TRBV2; D gene: NA; clone size: NA
CDR3 protein: CASSRGGQPQHF; CDR3 DNA: TGTGCCAGCAGCAGGGGGGGCCAGCCCCAGCATTTT; J gene: TRBJ1-5; V gene: TRBV2; D gene: TRBD1; clone size: NA
CDR3 protein: CASSFGGLFDGYTF; CDR3 DNA: TGCGCCAGCAGCTTCGGGGGGCTTTTCGACGGCTACACCTTC; J gene: TRBJ1-2; V gene: TRBV5-1; D gene: NA; clone size: NA
CDR3 protein: CASSPGRTFNSPLHF; CDR3 DNA: TGTGCCAGCAGCCCCGGACGGACCTTTAATTCACCCCTCCACTTT; J gene: TRBJ1-6; V gene: TRBV7-2; D gene: NA; clone size: NA
CDR3 protein: CASSQESQVSGHPEAFF; CDR3 DNA: TGTGCCAGCAGCCAAGAGTCCCAGGTCAGCGGGCACCCTGAAGCTTTCTTT; J gene: TRBJ1-1; V gene: TRBV4-2; D gene: NA; clone size: once
CDR3 protein: CASSQEGTQIAEAFF; CDR3 DNA: TGCGCCAGCAGCCAAGAAGGGACACAAATTGCTGAAGCTTTCTTT; J gene: TRBJ1-1; V gene: TRBV4-3; D gene: NA; clone size: NA